The 13 T cell receptor beta chains below were found in one sample sequenced in a study of T cells in Graves' hyperthyroidism and ophthalmopathy. RNA transcripts gave rise to amplified TCR beta CDR3 regions. An initial round of RT-PCR targeting the TCR CDR3 relied on the HTBI primer set. TCRdb re-called the multiplex PCR reads through MiXCR, storing one row per CDR3 protein. The sample lists some 460,000 distinct CDR3 sequences, 15% to 19% seen once, with 7.7% in the top ten. Sequenced sample: blood. These receptors were collected from a woman younger than 35 with Graves' hyperthyroidism.

This clonotype appeared many times. The chain joins TRBV28 to TRBJ2-7, with a weak D call TRBD1 (6 bases). The length of the CDR3 is 14 residues. Germline CDR1 is MDHEN and CDR2 is SYDVKM. Deletions cut 4 bases from V and 3 bases from J, with 13 bases between. The DNA of the CDR3 is TGTGCCAGCAGTTCCGGGACACCGAACTACGAGCAGTACTTC. Amino acid sequence: CASSSGTPNYEQYF.

This clonotype was observed many times. The V and J genes are TRBV29-1 and TRBJ1-2; no reliable D call. Germline lookup yields CDR1 SQVTM and CDR2 ANQGSEA. Between the trimmed V and J ends, which lost 1 base and 1 base, there was a span of 4 bases. The CDR3 extends over 12 amino acids. CDR3 loop: CSVEGINYGYTF. The CDR3 bases are TGCAGCGTTGAAGGTATTAACTATGGCTACACCTTC.

This clonotype showed up many times. The rearrangement links TRBV13 to TRBJ2-5; 9 nucleotides agree with TRBD1. The CDR3 length is 14 residues. Germline CDR1 and CDR2: PRHDT and FYEKMQ (reference sequence). Trimming cost V 6 bases and J 5 bases; bases outside gene matches: 7. CDR3: CASRPGQGLETQYF. The CDR3 bases are TGTGCCAGCAGGCCGGGACAGGGTTTGGAGACCCAGTACTTC.

As to this clonotype: Mismatch with germline at one junction end may stem from a read error. The chain uses TRBV5-6 and TRBJ1-5; 7 positions match TRBD1. The CDR3 extends over 13 amino acids. CDR1 is SGHDT, CDR2 YYEEEE, per germline. CDR3 sequence reads: CASSAQGYQPRHF. The CDR3 nucleotides read TGTGCCAGCAGCGCACAGGGGTATCAGCCCCGGCATTTT.

This clonotype was counted only a few times. An end of the junction differs from the germline gene, which may be a read error. This sequence joins TRBV6-2 or TRBV6-3 and TRBJ2-7, with TRBD1 matching 12 bases. The CDR3 is 14 residues long. CDR1 is MNHEY, CDR2 SVGEGT, per germline. DNA for the CDR3: TGTGCCAGCAGTTACGGGACAGGGGGCTACGAGCAGTATTTC. Translation: CASSYGTGGYEQYF.

This clonotype showed up many times. A junction boundary mismatches the germline segment, possibly from a read error. The V and J genes are TRBV18 and TRBJ1-5; tentative D call: TRBD1 (6 bases). CDR1 is KGHSH, CDR2 LQKENI, per germline. CDR3 length: 14 residues. The CDR3 bases are TGTGCCAGCTCACCACCTGGGGGCGAGCAGCCCCGGCATTTT. Translation: CASSPPGGEQPRHF.

This clonotype was observed at least ten times. The chain combines TRBV12-3 or TRBV12-4 with TRBJ1-3; D uncertain. The CDR3 length is 15 residues. V dropped 6 bases and J dropped 1 base, with 13 bases sitting between them. The CDR3 sequence is CASSPHRKSGNTIYF. CDR3 bases: TGTGCCAGCAGCCCACACCGAAAATCTGGAAACACCATATATTTT.

In this sample, this clonotype turned up many times. V gene TRBV3-1 combines with J gene TRBJ2-7; TRBD1 agrees at 9 bases. This CDR3 contains 14 residues. V gave up 5 bases and J gave up 7 bases; unmatched junction bases: 9. In germline, CDR1 is LGHDT, CDR2 YNNKEL (reference sequence). The CDR3 DNA reads TGTGCCAGCAGCAACGACGACAGGGGGGGAGAGCAGTACTTC. Translation: CASSNDDRGGEQYF.

This clonotype was observed many times. The V gene is TRBV7-8, the J gene TRBJ2-2; 15 positions match TRBD2. After removal of 5 bases from V and 10 bases from J, the junction contained 8 bases not matched to a gene. This CDR3 spans 16 amino acids. From germline, CDR1 is SGHVS and CDR2 FQNEAQ. CDR3 amino acids: CASSPGLAGGSEELFF. CDR3 bases: TGTGCCAGCAGCCCCGGACTAGCGGGAGGGTCGGAGGAGCTGTTTTTT.

This clonotype was found many times. The chain joins TRBV6-1 to TRBJ2-1; 12 bases map to TRBD2. Germline V gene lookup returns CDR1 MNHNS and CDR2 SASEGT. The V and J ends lost 4 bases and 3 bases, in that order; junction bases with no gene match: 4. The CDR3 spans 16 residues. The CDR3 sequence is CASSGWTSGNYNEQFF. The DNA of the CDR3 is TGTGCCAGCAGTGGATGGACTAGCGGGAACTACAATGAGCAGTTCTTC.

This clonotype was picked up many times. The chain couples TRBV14 to TRBJ1-2; tentatively, D is TRBD1 (5 bases). With 5 bases removed from V and 4 bases from J, the gap between germline ends came to 11 bases. This CDR3 has 13 residues. CDR1 and CDR2 from the germline V gene are SGHDN and FVKESK. The DNA for the CDR3 is TGTGCCAGCAGCGGGGGGAAAGGCTATGGCTACACCTTC. Its translation: CASSGGKGYGYTF.

This clonotype was seen many times. V and J are TRBV9 and TRBJ2-3; D could derive from TRBD1 or TRBD2 (5 bases each). The germline V gene encodes CDR1 SGDLS and CDR2 YYNGEE. This CDR3 region has 14 residues. Trimming left V 1 base short and J 2 bases short, with 8 bases between. The CDR3 bases are TGTGCCAGCAGCGTATCCGGGACCACAGATACGCAGTATTTT. It yields the protein CASSVSGTTDTQYF.

This clonotype was detected ten times or more. The genes are TRBV5-1 and TRBJ1-2; D call uncertain. With 5 bases removed from V and 3 bases from J, the gap between germline ends came to 14 bases. The germline gives CDR1 SGHRS, CDR2 YFSETQ. The CDR3 is made up of 14 amino acids. CDR3 sequence: CASSDKGADYGYTF. The CDR3 DNA reads as TGCGCCAGCAGTGATAAGGGCGCGGACTATGGCTACACCTTC.